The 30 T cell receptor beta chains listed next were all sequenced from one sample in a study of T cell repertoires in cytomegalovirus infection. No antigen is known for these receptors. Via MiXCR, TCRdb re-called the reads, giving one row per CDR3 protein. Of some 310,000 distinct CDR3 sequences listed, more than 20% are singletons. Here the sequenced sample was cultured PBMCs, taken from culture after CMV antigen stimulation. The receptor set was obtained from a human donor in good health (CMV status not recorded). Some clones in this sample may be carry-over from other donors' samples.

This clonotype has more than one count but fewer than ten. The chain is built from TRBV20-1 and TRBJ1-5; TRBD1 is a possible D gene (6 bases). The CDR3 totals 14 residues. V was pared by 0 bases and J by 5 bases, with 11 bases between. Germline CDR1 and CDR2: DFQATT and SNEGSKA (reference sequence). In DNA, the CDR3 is TGCAGTGCTAGAGATAGGGACACCCATCAGCCCCAGCATTTT. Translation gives CSARDRDTHQPQHF.

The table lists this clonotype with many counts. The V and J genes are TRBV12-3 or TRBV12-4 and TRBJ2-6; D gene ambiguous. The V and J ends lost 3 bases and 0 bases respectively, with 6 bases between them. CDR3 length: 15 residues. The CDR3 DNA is TGTGCCAGCAGTTTCTTAAACTCTGGGGCCAACGTCCTGACTTTC. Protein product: CASSFLNSGANVLTF.

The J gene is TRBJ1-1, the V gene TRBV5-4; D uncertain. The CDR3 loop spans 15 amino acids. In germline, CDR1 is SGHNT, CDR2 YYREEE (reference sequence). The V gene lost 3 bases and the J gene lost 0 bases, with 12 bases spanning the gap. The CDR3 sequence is CASSSKKEMNTEAFF. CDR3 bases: TGTGCCAGCAGCTCAAAGAAGGAGATGAACACTGAAGCTTTCTTT.

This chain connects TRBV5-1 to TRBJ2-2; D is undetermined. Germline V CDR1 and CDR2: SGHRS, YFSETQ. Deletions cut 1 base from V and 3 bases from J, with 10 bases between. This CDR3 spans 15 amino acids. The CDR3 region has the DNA TGCGCCAGCAGCTTGAAGGCATGGGACACCGGGGAGCTGTTTTTT. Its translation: CASSLKAWDTGELFF.

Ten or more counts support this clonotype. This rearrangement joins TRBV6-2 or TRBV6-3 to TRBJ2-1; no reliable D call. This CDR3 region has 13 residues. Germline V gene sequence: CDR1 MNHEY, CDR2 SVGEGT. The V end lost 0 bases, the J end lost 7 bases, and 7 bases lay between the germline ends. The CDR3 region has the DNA TGTGCCAGCAGTTACTCCCGCATTAATGAGCAGTTCTTC. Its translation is CASSYSRINEQFF.

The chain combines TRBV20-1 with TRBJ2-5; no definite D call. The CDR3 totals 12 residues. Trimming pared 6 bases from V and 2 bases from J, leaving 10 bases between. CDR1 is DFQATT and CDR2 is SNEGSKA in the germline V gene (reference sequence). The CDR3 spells CSAWDVQETQYF. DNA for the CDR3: TGCAGTGCCTGGGATGTGCAAGAGACCCAGTACTTC.

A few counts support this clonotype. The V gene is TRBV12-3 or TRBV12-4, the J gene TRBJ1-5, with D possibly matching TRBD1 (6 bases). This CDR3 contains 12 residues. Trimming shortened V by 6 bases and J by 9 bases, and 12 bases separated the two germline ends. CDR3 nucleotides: TGTGCCAGCAGCTTACAGGGTCTGCCCCAGCATTTT. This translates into CASSLQGLPQHF.

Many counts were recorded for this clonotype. The CDR3, as DNA: TGTGCCAGCAGCTTGCCCGGGAACAAAAACATTCAGTACTTC. Its protein is CASSLPGNKNIQYF. The gene calls are TRBV7-2 and TRBJ2-4; D is possibly TRBD2 (5 bases). Trimming stripped 3 bases from V and 3 bases from J, with 9 bases between. Germline V gene data show CDR1 as SGHTA and CDR2 as FQGNSA. This CDR3 has 14 residues.

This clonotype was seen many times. CDR3 DNA: TGTGCCAGCAGCTTCCAGGGGTCCACAGATACGCAGTATTTT. Translated: CASSFQGSTDTQYF. The chain combines TRBV7-2 with TRBJ2-3; a possible D gene is TRBD1 (6 bases). The germline V gene has CDR1 SGHTA and CDR2 FQGNSA. Trimming shortened V by 3 bases and J by 2 bases, and 9 bases separated the two germline ends. This CDR3 has 14 residues.

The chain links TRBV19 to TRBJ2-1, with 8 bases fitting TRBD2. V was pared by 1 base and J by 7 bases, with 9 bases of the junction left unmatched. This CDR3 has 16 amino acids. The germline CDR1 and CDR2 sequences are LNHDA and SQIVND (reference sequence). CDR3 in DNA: TGTGCCAGTAGTATAGTCTCGGGACTAGGAGGGAATGAGCAGTTCTTC. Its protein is CASSIVSGLGGNEQFF.

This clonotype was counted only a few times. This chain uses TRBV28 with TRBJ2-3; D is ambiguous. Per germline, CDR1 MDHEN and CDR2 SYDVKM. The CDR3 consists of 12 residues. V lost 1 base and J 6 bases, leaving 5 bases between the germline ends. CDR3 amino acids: CASSLFRDTQYF. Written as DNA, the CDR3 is TGTGCCAGCAGTTTATTCAGGGATACGCAGTATTTT.

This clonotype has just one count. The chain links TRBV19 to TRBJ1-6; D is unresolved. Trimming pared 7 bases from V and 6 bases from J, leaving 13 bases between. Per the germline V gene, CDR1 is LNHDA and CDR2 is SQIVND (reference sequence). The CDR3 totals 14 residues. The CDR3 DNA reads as TGTGCCAGTACCCTACCGTGGAGTAATTCACCCCTCCACTTT. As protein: CASTLPWSNSPLHF.

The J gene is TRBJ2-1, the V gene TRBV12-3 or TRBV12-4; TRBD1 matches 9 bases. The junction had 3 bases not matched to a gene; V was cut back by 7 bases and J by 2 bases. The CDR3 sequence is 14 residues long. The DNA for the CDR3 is TGTGCCAGCACCCGGGACAGGGCCTACAATGAGCAGTTCTTC. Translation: CASTRDRAYNEQFF.

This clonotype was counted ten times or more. CDR3: CASSQDRLAGTPDTQYF. CDR3 in DNA: TGTGCCAGCAGCCAAGACAGACTAGCGGGTACTCCGGATACGCAGTATTTT. The chain links TRBV7-2 to TRBJ2-3; 10 bases align to TRBD2. Germline-derived CDR1 and CDR2 are SGHTA and FQGNSA. This CDR3 is 17 amino acids long. With V trimmed by 5 bases and J by 6 bases, 14 bases remained unmatched.

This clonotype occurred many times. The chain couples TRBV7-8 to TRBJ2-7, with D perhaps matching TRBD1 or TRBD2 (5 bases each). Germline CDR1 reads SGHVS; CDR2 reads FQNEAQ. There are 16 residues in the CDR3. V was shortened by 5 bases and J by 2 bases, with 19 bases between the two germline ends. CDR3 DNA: TGTGCCAGCAGCCTGCTGGGACCGCCACCGACCTACGAGCAGTACGTC. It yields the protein CASSLLGPPPTYEQYV.

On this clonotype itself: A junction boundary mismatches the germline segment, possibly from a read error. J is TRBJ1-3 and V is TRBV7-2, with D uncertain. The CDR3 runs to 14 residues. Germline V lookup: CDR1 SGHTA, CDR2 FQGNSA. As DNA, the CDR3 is TGTGCCAGCAGCCCCCGTCTCTGGGGAAGCACCATATATTTT. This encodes CASSPRLWGSTIYF.

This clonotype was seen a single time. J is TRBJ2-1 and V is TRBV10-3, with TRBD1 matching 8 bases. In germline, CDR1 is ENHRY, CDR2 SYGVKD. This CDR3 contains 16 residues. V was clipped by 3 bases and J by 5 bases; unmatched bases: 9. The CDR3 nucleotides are TGTGCCATCAGTGACCCGCGGACAGGGCTCAACAATGAGCAGTTCTTC. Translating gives CAISDPRTGLNNEQFF.

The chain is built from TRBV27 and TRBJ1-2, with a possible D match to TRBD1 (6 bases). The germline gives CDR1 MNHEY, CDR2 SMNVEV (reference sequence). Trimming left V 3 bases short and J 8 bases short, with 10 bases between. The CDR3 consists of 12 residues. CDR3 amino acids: CASSFKGGGYTF. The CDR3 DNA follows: TGTGCCAGCAGTTTCAAAGGGGGAGGCTACACCTTC.

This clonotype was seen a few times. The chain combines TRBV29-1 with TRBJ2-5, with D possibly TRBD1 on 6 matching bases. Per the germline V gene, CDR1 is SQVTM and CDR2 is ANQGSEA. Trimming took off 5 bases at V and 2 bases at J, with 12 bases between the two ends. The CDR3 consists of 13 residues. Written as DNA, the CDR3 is TGCAGCGTTATACAGGGTGGGCAAGAGACCCAGTACTTC. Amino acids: CSVIQGGQETQYF.

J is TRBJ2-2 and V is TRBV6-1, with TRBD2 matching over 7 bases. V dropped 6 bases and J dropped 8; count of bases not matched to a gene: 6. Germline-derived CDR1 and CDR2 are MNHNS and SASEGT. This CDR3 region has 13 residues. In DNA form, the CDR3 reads TGTGCCAGCAGCTTCCTCGGGGGGGGGGAGCTGTTTTTT. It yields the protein CASSFLGGGELFF.

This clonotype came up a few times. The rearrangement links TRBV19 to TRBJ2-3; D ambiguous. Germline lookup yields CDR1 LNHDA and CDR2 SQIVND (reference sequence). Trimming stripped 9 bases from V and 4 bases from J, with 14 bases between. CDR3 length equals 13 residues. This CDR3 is CASQPGWADTQYF. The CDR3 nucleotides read TGTGCCAGCCAGCCCGGCTGGGCAGATACGCAGTATTTT. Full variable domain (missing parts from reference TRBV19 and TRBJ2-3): DGGITQSPKYLFRKEGQNVTLSCEQNLNHDAMYWYRQDPGQGLRLIYYSQIVNDFQKGDIAEGYSVSREKKESFPLTVTSAQKNPTAFYLCASQPGWADTQYFGPGTRLTVL.

CDR3 DNA sequence: TGTGCCAGTAGTATAAATGGCGGGACAGGACTGTACAATGAGCAGTTCTTC. Translating it yields CASSINGGTGLYNEQFF. V and J are TRBV19 and TRBJ2-1; TRBD1 matches 8 bases. CDR3 length: 17 amino acids. Germline loops: CDR1 LNHDA, CDR2 SQIVND (reference sequence). V gave up 2 bases and J gave up 4 bases; unmatched junction bases: 10.

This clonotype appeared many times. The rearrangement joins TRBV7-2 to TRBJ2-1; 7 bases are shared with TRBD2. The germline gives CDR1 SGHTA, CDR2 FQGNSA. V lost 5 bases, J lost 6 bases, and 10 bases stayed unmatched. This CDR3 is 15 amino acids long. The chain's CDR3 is CASSPPSGRRNEQFF. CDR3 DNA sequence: TGTGCCAGCAGCCCCCCTAGCGGAAGGCGCAATGAGCAGTTCTTC.

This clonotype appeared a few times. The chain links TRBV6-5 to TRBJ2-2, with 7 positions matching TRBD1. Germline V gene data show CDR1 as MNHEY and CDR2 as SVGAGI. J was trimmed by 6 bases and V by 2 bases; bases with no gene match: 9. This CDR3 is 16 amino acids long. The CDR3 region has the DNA TGTGCCAGCAGTTACGCCAACAGGGGACGCGCCGGGGAGCTGTTTTTT. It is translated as CASSYANRGRAGELFF.

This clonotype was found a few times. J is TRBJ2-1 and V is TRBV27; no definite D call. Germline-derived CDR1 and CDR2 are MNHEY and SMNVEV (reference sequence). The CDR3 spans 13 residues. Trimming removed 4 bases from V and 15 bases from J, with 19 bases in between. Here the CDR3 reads CASSWTESELRFF. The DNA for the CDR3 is TGTGCCAGCAGTTGGACCGAAAGCGAGCTCCGGTTCTTC.

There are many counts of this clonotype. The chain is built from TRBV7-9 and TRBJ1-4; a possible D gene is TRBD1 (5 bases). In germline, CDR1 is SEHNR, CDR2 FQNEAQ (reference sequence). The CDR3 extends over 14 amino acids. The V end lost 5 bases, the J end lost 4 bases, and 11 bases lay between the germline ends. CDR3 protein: CASSHDSLNEKLFF. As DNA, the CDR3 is TGTGCCAGCAGCCACGACAGCCTTAATGAAAAACTGTTTTTT.

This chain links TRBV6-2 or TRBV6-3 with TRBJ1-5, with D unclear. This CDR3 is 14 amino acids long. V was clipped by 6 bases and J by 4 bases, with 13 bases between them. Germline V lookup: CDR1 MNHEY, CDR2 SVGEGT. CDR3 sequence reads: CASSDPGLNQPQHF. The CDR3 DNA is TGTGCCAGCAGCGATCCCGGTTTGAATCAGCCCCAGCATTTT.

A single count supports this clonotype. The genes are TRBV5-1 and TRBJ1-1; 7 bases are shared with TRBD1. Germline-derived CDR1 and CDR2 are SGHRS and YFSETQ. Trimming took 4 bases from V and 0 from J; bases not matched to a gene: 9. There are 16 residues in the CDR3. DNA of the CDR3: TGCGCCAGCAGCCCCGGGACAGCCTCGGTGAACACTGAAGCTTTCTTT. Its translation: CASSPGTASVNTEAFF.

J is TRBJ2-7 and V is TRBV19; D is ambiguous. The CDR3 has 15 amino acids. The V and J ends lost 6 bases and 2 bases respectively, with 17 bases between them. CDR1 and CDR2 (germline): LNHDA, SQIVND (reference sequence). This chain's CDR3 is CASSRTVEETYEQYF. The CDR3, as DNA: TGTGCCAGTAGCAGAACAGTGGAAGAAACCTACGAGCAGTACTTC. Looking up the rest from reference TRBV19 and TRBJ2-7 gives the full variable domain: DGGITQSPKYLFRKEGQNVTLSCEQNLNHDAMYWYRQDPGQGLRLIYYSQIVNDFQKGDIAEGYSVSREKKESFPLTVTSAQKNPTAFYLCASSRTVEETYEQYFGPGTRLTVT.

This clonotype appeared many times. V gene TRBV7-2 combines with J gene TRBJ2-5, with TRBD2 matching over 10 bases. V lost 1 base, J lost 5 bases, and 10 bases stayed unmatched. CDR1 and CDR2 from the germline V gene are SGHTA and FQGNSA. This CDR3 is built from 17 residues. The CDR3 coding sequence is TGTGCCAGCAGCTTAGTTGGCCTAGCGGGAGTCCGGGAGACCCAGTACTTC. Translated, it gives CASSLVGLAGVRETQYF.